These 26 T cell receptor beta chains share one sample of origin, sequenced in a study of early T cells in non-severe SARS-CoV-2 infection. TCRdb independently ran MiXCR on the 5' RACE reads; one entry per CDR3 protein. The data contain about 30,000 distinct CDR3 sequences, approximately 5.4% of them seen just once; the ten biggest clones take up approximately 11%. Sequenced: whole blood. These TCRs come from an adult who was a healthcare worker with PCR-confirmed SARS-CoV-2 infection or an uninfected control (not recorded which).

This chain uses TRBV29-1 with TRBJ2-7, with D possibly TRBD1 on 6 matching bases. V gave up 7 bases and J gave up 2 bases, with 15 bases separating them. Germline loops: CDR1 SQVTM, CDR2 ANQGSEA. This CDR3 region has 13 residues. Here the CDR3 reads CSAALGTTYEQYF. The CDR3 bases are TGCAGCGCAGCGTTGGGGACAACCTACGAGCAGTACTTC.

This chain connects TRBV14 to TRBJ2-1; D is unclear. The CDR3 has 14 residues. The V end was cut by 2 bases, the J end by 0 bases, with 5 bases between. CDR1 and CDR2 (germline): SGHDN, FVKESK. In DNA, the CDR3 is TGTGCCAGCAGCCAAATTTCCTCCTACAATGAGCAGTTCTTC. Translated, it gives CASSQISSYNEQFF.

This clonotype was observed at least ten times. V gene TRBV20-1 combines with J gene TRBJ1-5; D gene uncertain. Germline CDR1 and CDR2: DFQATT and SNEGSKA (reference sequence). This CDR3 region has 14 residues. V lost 0 bases and J 5 bases, leaving 11 bases between the germline ends. The CDR3: CSARDPFRDQPQHF. In DNA form, the CDR3 reads TGCAGTGCTAGAGACCCCTTTCGGGATCAGCCCCAGCATTTT.

This clonotype was picked up a small number of times. V usage is TRBV30 and J usage is TRBJ1-1; D not certain. Trimming cost V 1 base and J 1 base, with 7 bases left between them. This CDR3 contains 13 residues. Per germline, CDR1 GTSNPN and CDR2 SVGIG (reference sequence). For the CDR3, the DNA is TGTGCCTGGAGTGAAATGGGGAACACTGAAGCTTTCTTT. Its protein product is CAWSEMGNTEAFF. The full variable domain, rest sourced from reference TRBV30 and TRBJ1-1, is SQTIHQWPATLVQPVGSPLSLECTVEGTSNPNLYWYRQAAGRGLQLLFYSVGIGQISSEVPQNLSASRPQDRQFILSSKKLLLSDSGFYLCAWSEMGNTEAFFGQGTRLTVV.

This clonotype was recorded at least ten times. The rearrangement joins TRBV7-2 to TRBJ2-7; the D gene could be TRBD1 or TRBD2 (7 bases each). Trimming removed 4 bases from V and 6 bases from J, with 16 bases in between. Germline V lookup: CDR1 SGHTA, CDR2 FQGNSA. The CDR3 sequence is 14 residues long. The DNA of the CDR3 is TGTGCCAGCAGCTCCTGGACTAGGGGGCGCGAGCAGTACTTC. Translation gives CASSSWTRGREQYF.

The chain couples TRBV6-5 to TRBJ2-4; TRBD2 is a possible D gene (6 bases). This CDR3 is built from 14 residues. With 6 bases removed from V and 0 bases from J, the gap between germline ends came to 9 bases. Germline loops: CDR1 MNHEY, CDR2 SVGAGI. The CDR3 protein is CASRRDGAKNIQYF. The CDR3 DNA follows: TGTGCCAGCAGGCGGGACGGAGCCAAAAACATTCAGTACTTC.

This clonotype was seen many times. V is TRBV7-9 and J is TRBJ2-1; 7 bases align to TRBD2. Germline CDR1 and CDR2: SEHNR and FQNEAQ (reference sequence). The CDR3 contains 16 residues. Germline trimming cut 5 bases from V and 1 base from J; bases unmatched to any gene: 8. CDR3 in amino acids: CASSPLGGGSYNEQFF. The DNA for the CDR3 is TGTGCCAGCAGCCCTCTCGGGGGAGGGTCCTACAATGAGCAGTTCTTC. Full variable domain (rest looked up from reference TRBV7-9 and TRBJ2-1): DTGVSQNPRHKITKRGQNVTFRCDPISEHNRLYWYRQTLGQGPEFLTYFQNEAQLEKSRLLSDRFSAERPKGSFSTLEIQRTEQGDSAMYLCASSPLGGGSYNEQFFGPGTRLTVL.

In this sample, this clonotype turned up many times. This chain uses TRBV28 with TRBJ2-3; D might be TRBD1 (5 bases). Between the trimmed V and J ends, which lost 2 bases and 3 bases, there was a span of 12 bases. Looked up from germline, CDR1 is MDHEN and CDR2 is SYDVKM. The CDR3 is 15 amino acids. In DNA, the CDR3 is TGTGCCAGCAGTTTAGGGGTCAGGGAAACAGATACGCAGTATTTT. This translates into CASSLGVRETDTQYF.

This clonotype was seen ten or more times. The chain uses TRBV7-8 and TRBJ1-4; 7 nucleotides line up with TRBD1. J was trimmed by 8 bases and V by 1 base; bases with no gene match: 7. Germline V gene lookup returns CDR1 SGHVS and CDR2 FQNEAQ. The CDR3 contains 15 residues. The CDR3 DNA sequence: TGTGCCAGCAGCTTAGGGACAGGAGGGTTGGAAAAACTGTTTTTT. Amino acids: CASSLGTGGLEKLFF.

The chain recombines TRBV9 with TRBJ2-3; a weak D match, TRBD2 (5 bases). Germline V lookup: CDR1 SGDLS, CDR2 YYNGEE. The CDR3 covers 14 residues. V was clipped by 4 bases and J by 6 bases, with 15 bases between them. The CDR3 is CASSMRAEVDTQYF. The CDR3 DNA follows: TGTGCCAGCAGCATGAGAGCGGAGGTGGATACGCAGTATTTT.

This clonotype was observed many times. V and J are TRBV2 and TRBJ2-1, with TRBD2 matching 10 bases. Trimming cost V 6 bases and J 0 bases; bases outside gene matches: 8. Per germline, CDR1 SNHLY and CDR2 FYNNEI. The CDR3 extends over 17 amino acids. CDR3 bases: TGTGCCAGCAGGTCGGGACTAGCGATCTCCTCCTACAATGAGCAGTTCTTC. As protein: CASRSGLAISSYNEQFF. Using reference TRBV2 and TRBJ2-1 for the parts outside the CDR3, the full variable domain is EPEVTQTPSHQVTQMGQEVILRCVPISNHLYFYWYRQILGQKVEFLVSFYNNEISEKSEIFDDQFSVERPDGSNFTLKIRSTKLEDSAMYFCASRSGLAISSYNEQFFGPGTRLTVL.

The chain links TRBV7-9 to TRBJ2-3; D ambiguous. Trimming took 4 bases from V and 2 from J, leaving 19 bases between them. Looked up from germline, CDR1 is SEHNR and CDR2 is FQNEAQ (reference sequence). The CDR3 sequence is 17 residues long. The CDR3, as DNA: TGTGCCAGCAGCTCTAGTTACAAGACATCCGACACAGATACGCAGTATTTT. Its translation is CASSSSYKTSDTDTQYF. The variable domain in full, completed from reference TRBV7-9 and TRBJ2-3, reads DTGVSQNPRHKITKRGQNVTFRCDPISEHNRLYWYRQTLGQGPEFLTYFQNEAQLEKSRLLSDRFSAERPKGSFSTLEIQRTEQGDSAMYLCASSSSYKTSDTDTQYFGPGTRLTVL.

V gene TRBV18 combines with J gene TRBJ1-1; 10 nucleotides match TRBD1. Germline CDR1 is KGHSH and CDR2 is LQKENI. With 3 bases clipped from V and 5 bases from J, the junction kept 6 bases outside the gene matches. CDR3 size: 15 residues. CDR3 nucleotides: TGTGCCAGCTCACCCTCGACAGGGGGCCGTACTGAAGCTTTCTTT. This translates into CASSPSTGGRTEAFF.

This clonotype was picked up many times. This sequence joins TRBV28 and TRBJ2-7; no reliable D call. V was clipped by 7 bases and J by 5 bases, with 9 bases between them. In germline, CDR1 is MDHEN, CDR2 SYDVKM. The CDR3 has 11 residues. CDR3 nucleotides: TGTGCCAGCACCTGGTGGGACGAGCAGTACTTC. Translating it yields CASTWWDEQYF.

This clonotype was recorded many times. This chain's CDR3 is CASSRGTSDEQYF. DNA of the CDR3: TGTGCCAGCAGCCGAGGGACTAGCGACGAGCAGTACTTC. The chain links TRBV7-6 to TRBJ2-7, with 10 bases matching TRBD2. The germline V gene has CDR1 SGHVS and CDR2 FNYEAQ. V lost 5 bases to trimming and J lost 5 bases; unmatched junction nucleotides: 3. This CDR3 region has 13 residues. The complete variable domain, with remaining parts taken from reference TRBV7-6 and TRBJ2-7, reads GAGVSQSPRYKVTKRGQDVALRCDPISGHVSLYWYRQALGQGPEFLTYFNYEAQQDKSGLPNDRFSAERPEGSISTLTIQRTEQRDSAMYRCASSRGTSDEQYFGPGTRLTVT.

This clonotype showed up just a few times. The rearrangement links TRBV5-4 to TRBJ2-3; TRBD1 aligns across 8 bases. V gave up 5 bases and J gave up 3 bases; unmatched junction bases: 8. Germline CDR1 reads SGHNT; CDR2 reads YYREEE (reference sequence). The CDR3 has 15 residues. In DNA form, the CDR3 reads TGTGCCAGCAGTTCGAGACAGGGGAGGACAGATACGCAGTATTTT. This encodes CASSSRQGRTDTQYF.

As concerns this clonotype: At one end, the junction sequence differs from germline, possibly due to a read error. The chain recombines TRBV4-3 with TRBJ2-7; no clear D gene. Germline loops: CDR1 LGHNA, CDR2 YSLEER. The CDR3 runs 15 residues. This chain's CDR3 is CPSSQDEHNAYEQYF. As DNA, the CDR3 is TGCCCCAGCAGCCAAGATGAACATAACGCCTACGAGCAGTACTTC.

In its sample, this clonotype was seen many times. The rearrangement joins TRBV5-1 to TRBJ2-2; maybe TRBD1 (6 bases). V was clipped by 0 bases and J by 6 bases, with 9 bases between them. From germline, CDR1 is SGHRS and CDR2 YFSETQ. The CDR3 has 14 residues. CDR3 sequence reads: CASSLAQGPGELFF. CDR3 coding DNA: TGCGCCAGCAGCTTGGCCCAGGGGCCCGGGGAGCTGTTTTTT.

The table lists this clonotype with many counts. The chain employs TRBV4-3 and TRBJ2-7; D gene ambiguous. The germline V gene has CDR1 LGHNA and CDR2 YSLEER. The V end lost 3 bases, the J end lost 2 bases, and 11 bases lay between the germline ends. The CDR3 has 14 residues. The DNA of the CDR3 is TGCGCCAGCAGCCAGGGCAGAACAACCTACGAGCAGTACTTC. Encoded protein: CASSQGRTTYEQYF.

This clonotype appeared many times. The chain joins TRBV7-7 to TRBJ2-3, with D hard to call. The CDR3 has 15 amino acids. From germline, CDR1 is SSHAT and CDR2 FNYEAQ (reference sequence). V was pared by 2 bases and J by 2 bases, with 11 bases between. CDR3 sequence (DNA): TGTGCCAGCAGCTTATTGGGTCTTGTCACAGATACGCAGTATTTT. This gives the protein CASSLLGLVTDTQYF.

This clonotype occurred many times. The chain couples TRBV7-6 to TRBJ2-1; TRBD2 aligns across 8 bases. The CDR3 covers 15 residues. The V gene end was trimmed by 5 bases and the J gene end by 4 bases; junction bases not matched to a gene: 7. Germline values: CDR1 SGHVS, CDR2 FNYEAQ. The CDR3 sequence is CASSPSGRRYNEQFF. Here the CDR3 DNA reads TGTGCCAGCAGCCCCAGCGGGAGAAGGTACAATGAGCAGTTCTTC.

This clonotype was detected ten times or more. The V gene is TRBV5-1, the J gene TRBJ2-3; D remains ambiguous. Germline V CDR1 and CDR2: SGHRS, YFSETQ. The CDR3 length is 14 residues. V was pared by 0 bases and J by 5 bases, with 10 bases between. CDR3 nucleotides: TGCGCCAGCAGCTTGGAAAACTTACAAGATACGCAGTATTTT. Amino acids: CASSLENLQDTQYF.

This rearrangement joins TRBV10-3 to TRBJ2-1; TRBD1 is a possible D gene (6 bases). The CDR3 consists of 14 residues. Trimming left V 0 bases short and J 8 bases short, with 11 bases between. Germline assignment: CDR1 ENHRY and CDR2 SYGVKD. Here the CDR3 DNA reads TGTGCCATCAGTGAGTCGAACAGGGTGGATGAGCAGTTCTTC. This encodes CAISESNRVDEQFF.

The chain links TRBV15 to TRBJ1-1; 9 nucleotides line up with TRBD1. This CDR3 contains 14 residues. Per the germline V gene, CDR1 is LNHNV and CDR2 is YYDKDF (reference sequence). Trimming removed 2 bases from V and 4 bases from J; junction bases left unmatched: 2. The CDR3 nucleotides read TGTGCCACCAGCAGATCGGACAGGGGCACTGAAGCTTTCTTT. Translation: CATSRSDRGTEAFF.

This clonotype was seen many times. The V call is TRBV7-2, the J call TRBJ2-1; 8 nucleotides line up with TRBD2. Germline V gene data show CDR1 as SGHTA and CDR2 as FQGNSA. The CDR3 extends over 16 amino acids. After removal of 6 bases from V and 4 bases from J, the junction contained 11 bases not matched to a gene. CDR3 DNA: TGTGCCAGCAGAGAACAAGCGGGAGTGTCGTACAATGAGCAGTTCTTC. It translates to CASREQAGVSYNEQFF. Combining the CDR3 with reference TRBV7-2 and TRBJ2-1 gives the whole variable domain GAGVSQSPSNKVTEKGKDVELRCDPISGHTALYWYRQSLGQGLEFLIYFQGNSAPDKSGLPSDRFSAERTGGSVSTLTIQRTQQEDSAVYLCASREQAGVSYNEQFFGPGTRLTVL.

This clonotype has ten or more counts. In DNA, the CDR3 is TGTGCCAGCATTGGTGGGTTGCTACAAGAGACCCAGTACTTC. Translating it yields CASIGGLLQETQYF. The chain recombines TRBV7-8 with TRBJ2-5; no clear D. The CDR3 is 14 residues long. V was cut by 7 bases and J by 2 bases, with 14 bases left in between. Germline V gives CDR1 SGHVS, CDR2 FQNEAQ.